These 31 T cell receptor beta chains share one sample of origin, sequenced in a study of cytomegalovirus exposure and HLA in healthy donors (dated by TCRdb to about 2017). Library construction relied on the immunoSEQ multiplex PCR assay. For the multiplex PCR, a mixture combining 60 forward primers for TCR Vbeta segments and 13 reverse primers for TCR Jbeta segments was used. TCRdb provides this immuneACCESS table in a form limited to in-frame rearrangements. Some clones are lacking; in checked studies, under half of them reflect an unresolved V gene, and why the rest are absent is not known. Across this sample there are around 100,000 clones, with 70% seen only once. Around 10% of the sample lies in the top ten. Input material: PBMCs. These receptors came from a man between 25 and 39 years old in good health and CMV-seropositive.

This chain uses TRBV5-1 with TRBJ2-2; tentative D call: TRBD2 (7 bases). The CDR3 contains 16 residues. The germline V gene encodes CDR1 SGHRS and CDR2 YFSETQ. Trimming took 6 bases from V and 1 from J, leaving 16 bases between them. The DNA for the CDR3 is TGCGCCAGCACCCAGTTCGGGGGGCAGAACACCGGGGAGCTGTTTTTT. Protein product: CASTQFGGQNTGELFF. Supplemented by reference TRBV5-1 and TRBJ2-2, the full variable domain reads KAGVTQTPRYLIKTRGQQVTLSCSPISGHRSVSWYQQTPGQGLQFLFEYFSETQRNKGNFPGRFSGRQFSNSRSEMNVSTLELGDSALYLCASTQFGGQNTGELFFGEGSRLTVL.

The chain carries TRBV4-3 and TRBJ1-1, with 11 bases aligning to TRBD1. Germline CDR1 and CDR2: LGHNA and YSLEER. This CDR3 has 19 residues. Germline trimming cut 0 bases from V and 5 bases from J; bases unmatched to any gene: 14. CDR3: CASSQEPPGQGVLGTEAFF. The CDR3 DNA follows: TGCGCCAGCAGCCAAGAACCTCCGGGACAGGGGGTACTGGGGACTGAAGCTTTCTTT.

This rearrangement joins TRBV25-1 to TRBJ2-7; TRBD2 aligns across 7 bases. The V and J ends lost 5 bases and 1 base, in that order; junction bases with no gene match: 5. CDR3 length: 14 residues. Germline V gene data show CDR1 as MGHDK and CDR2 as SYGVNS. This CDR3 reads CASSLGGISYEQYF. The CDR3 nucleotides read TGTGCCAGCAGTCTCGGGGGGATTTCCTACGAGCAGTACTTC.

In DNA form, the CDR3 reads TGTGCCAGCAGTGAAGCTGGACAGGAGTTGGGAGCTTTCTTT. The encoded protein is CASSEAGQELGAFF. The chain is built from TRBV6-1 and TRBJ1-1; 7 positions match TRBD1. The germline gives CDR1 MNHNS, CDR2 SASEGT. CDR3 length: 14 residues. The ends lost 0 bases at V and 10 bases at J; junction bases unmatched: 8.

V gene TRBV6-1 combines with J gene TRBJ2-7; D gene unclear. The end of the DNA aligns better with TRBJ2-5, so the J call may be wrong. This CDR3 contains 15 residues. Germline V gives CDR1 MNHNS, CDR2 SASEGT. This CDR3 reads CASSFKVQSSETQYF. The CDR3, as DNA: TGTGCCAGCAGTTTTAAGGTGCAGTCAAGCGAGACCCAGTACTTC.

The sample holds a few counts of this clone. This rearrangement joins TRBV7-9 to TRBJ1-2; 7 nucleotides align to TRBD1. This CDR3 comprises 15 residues. The junction had 13 bases not matched to a gene; V was cut back by 4 bases and J by 8 bases. CDR1 is SEHNR, CDR2 FQNEAQ, per germline (reference sequence). The CDR3 coding sequence is TGTGCCAGCAGCTCTCCGGGACAGCGCGGAGACGGCTACACCTTC. Translating it yields CASSSPGQRGDGYTF.

As for this clone: Other DNA sequences of this sample code for an identical CDR3. The chain joins TRBV9 to TRBJ1-2; possible D gene TRBD1, 6 bases. CDR1 is SGDLS, CDR2 YYNGEE, per germline. Between the trimmed V and J ends, which lost 6 bases and 5 bases, there was a span of 17 bases. CDR3 length: 14 residues. CDR3 sequence reads: CASTPLDSPYGYTF. DNA for the CDR3: TGTGCCAGCACACCCCTGGACAGTCCTTATGGCTACACCTTC.

The chain couples TRBV6-5 to TRBJ1-1; TRBD1 aligns across 8 bases. This CDR3 spans 13 amino acids. J lost 1 base, V lost 5 bases, and 0 bases had no gene match. Looked up from germline, CDR1 is MNHEY and CDR2 is SVGAGI. In DNA, the CDR3 is TGTGCCAGCAGTGACAGGGGGAACACTGAAGCTTTCTTT. Translation: CASSDRGNTEAFF.

V gene TRBV27 combines with J gene TRBJ1-2, with 8 bases aligning to TRBD1. The trim removed 6 bases at V and 5 bases at J, leaving 11 bases unmatched. The CDR3 consists of 15 residues. Looked up from germline, CDR1 is MNHEY and CDR2 is SMNVEV (reference sequence). The CDR3 here is CASSPLQGAPYGYTF. In DNA form, the CDR3 reads TGTGCCAGCAGCCCATTGCAGGGGGCGCCGTATGGCTACACCTTC.

This clone was seen a handful of times. The chain couples TRBV6-6 to TRBJ2-2, with no clear D. The germline V and J ends were trimmed by 4 bases and 1 base, with 7 bases remaining between them. CDR3 length equals 14 residues. The V gene's germline CDR1 is MNHNY and CDR2 SVGAGI (reference sequence). CDR3 sequence reads: CASSFSVNTGELFF. The DNA for the CDR3 is TGTGCCAGCAGTTTTTCGGTGAACACCGGGGAGCTGTTTTTT.

CDR3 in DNA: TGTGCCAGCAGTAAGACCCCGAACAGGGGGGGCATAAGCTACACCTTC. Translating gives CASSKTPNRGGISYTF. The genes are TRBV27 and TRBJ1-2; 8 bases fit TRBD1. The CDR3 totals 16 residues. CDR1 and CDR2 (germline): MNHEY, SMNVEV (reference sequence). The V gene end was trimmed by 5 bases and the J gene end by 9 bases; junction bases not matched to a gene: 17.

This clone was detected a few times. This sequence joins TRBV6-1 and TRBJ1-2; the D is unclear. Germline V gene lookup returns CDR1 MNHNS and CDR2 SASEGT. Trimming pared 8 bases from V and 3 bases from J, leaving 7 bases between. The CDR3 runs 11 residues. The CDR3 nucleotides are TGTGCCAGCGTAAGAGACTATGGCTACACCTTC. Translation gives CASVRDYGYTF.

V is TRBV11-1 and J is TRBJ2-7, with 8 bases aligning to TRBD2. Germline V gene data show CDR1 as SGHAT and CDR2 as FQDESV (reference sequence). The CDR3 runs to 15 residues. J was trimmed by 1 base and V by 1 base; bases with no gene match: 3. CDR3 in DNA: TGTGCCAGCAGCTTAGGAGCGGGAGCGTCCTACGAGCAGTACGTC. Amino acid sequence: CASSLGAGASYEQYV.

The rearrangement joins TRBV4-1 to TRBJ1-1, with 8 bases lining up with TRBD1. Trimming cost V 0 bases and J 6 bases; bases outside gene matches: 9. CDR1 MGHRA and CDR2 YSYEKL come from the germline V gene. The CDR3 runs to 16 residues. CDR3 coding DNA: TGCGCCAGCAGCCAAGATCAGGGGGCGAGTCGGGCTGAAGCTTTCTTT. It encodes CASSQDQGASRAEAFF.

This clone was recorded only once. V and J are TRBV19 and TRBJ1-3; D not resolved. V lost 7 bases and J 0 bases, leaving 10 bases between the germline ends. Germline CDR1 and CDR2: LNHDA and SQIVND (reference sequence). The CDR3 sequence is 14 residues long. This CDR3 reads CASKESSSGNTIYF. CDR3 DNA: TGTGCCAGTAAGGAGTCGAGCTCTGGAAACACCATATATTTT.

The chain combines TRBV18 with TRBJ2-2; no reliable D call. Between the trimmed V and J ends, which lost 3 bases and 1 base, there was a span of 3 bases. Germline CDR1 and CDR2: KGHSH and LQKENI. The CDR3 length is 13 residues. CDR3: CASSPQNTGELFF. The CDR3 DNA reads as TGTGCCAGCTCACCCCAGAACACCGGGGAGCTGTTTTTT.

The rearrangement uses TRBV7-9 and TRBJ2-7; D perhaps matches TRBD2 (6 bases). The length of the CDR3 is 15 residues. Trimming cost V 1 base and J 0 bases, with 10 bases left between them. Looked up from germline, CDR1 is SEHNR and CDR2 is FQNEAQ (reference sequence). In nucleotides, the CDR3 is TGTGCCAGCAGCTTAGTTTCGGGGGTCTCCTACGAGCAGTACGTC. Amino acid sequence: CASSLVSGVSYEQYV.

This clone was found a few times. The genes are TRBV29-1 and TRBJ2-1, with a weak D call TRBD1 (6 bases). The CDR3 spans 11 residues. The germline V gene encodes CDR1 SQVTM and CDR2 ANQGSEA. Trimming pared 5 bases from V and 4 bases from J, leaving 6 bases between. The CDR3 nucleotides are TGCAGCGTTCAGGGGTACAATGAGCAGTTCTTC. Protein product: CSVQGYNEQFF.

The chain combines TRBV19 with TRBJ1-1; D remains unclear. The germline gives CDR1 LNHDA, CDR2 SQIVND (reference sequence). This CDR3 contains 13 residues. Trimming took 6 bases from V and 0 from J, leaving 8 bases between them. The CDR3 nucleotides are TGTGCCAGTAGCGCACAGCTGAACACTGAAGCTTTCTTT. Its protein product is CASSAQLNTEAFF.

The table lists this clone with a count of one. The V gene is TRBV7-8, the J gene TRBJ1-1; TRBD1 matches 7 bases. Trimming took 3 bases from V and 1 from J; bases not matched to a gene: 5. Germline lookup yields CDR1 SGHVS and CDR2 FQNEAQ. The CDR3 loop spans 15 amino acids. The CDR3 bases are TGTGCCAGCAGCTTTACGAGACAGGGGAACACTGAAGCTTTCTTT. Translating it yields CASSFTRQGNTEAFF.

This clone was found a few times. The rearrangement links TRBV5-1 to TRBJ1-4; no clear D gene. CDR3 length: 14 amino acids. Germline V CDR1 and CDR2: SGHRS, YFSETQ. Trimming removed 2 bases from V and 8 bases from J, with 13 bases in between. This CDR3 reads CASSLGRAREKLFF. The CDR3 nucleotides are TGCGCCAGCAGCTTAGGGAGGGCTCGAGAAAAACTGTTTTTT.

This clone was detected only a few times. The gene calls are TRBV6-5 and TRBJ1-2; possible D gene TRBD1, 6 bases. The CDR3 contains 14 residues. Per the germline V gene, CDR1 is MNHEY and CDR2 is SVGAGI. V lost 2 bases, J lost 5 bases, and 12 bases lay in between. Here the CDR3 reads CASSYRPDSYGYTF. DNA of the CDR3: TGTGCCAGCAGTTACCGACCGGACAGTTATGGCTACACCTTC.

V is TRBV11-2 and J is TRBJ1-2, with TRBD1 as a possible D gene (5 bases). Germline-derived CDR1 and CDR2 are SGHAT and FQNNGV. CDR3 length: 13 amino acids. The V end was cut by 3 bases, the J end by 6 bases, with 11 bases between. This chain's CDR3 is CASSFRGGNGYTF. CDR3 in DNA: TGTGCCAGCAGCTTCCGGGGGGGAAATGGCTACACCTTC.

The chain couples TRBV27 to TRBJ1-2; TRBD1 matches at 8 bases. Losses at the gene ends were 4 bases for V and 1 base for J; bases not matched to a gene: 14. Germline V gene sequence: CDR1 MNHEY, CDR2 SMNVEV (reference sequence). The CDR3 totals 18 residues. CDR3: CASSYLPGQANFNYGYTF. CDR3 DNA sequence: TGTGCCAGCAGTTATCTACCGGGACAGGCGAATTTTAACTATGGCTACACCTTC.

The count of this clone is one. The chain couples TRBV7-9 to TRBJ1-2, with D perhaps TRBD1 (6 bases). The CDR3 runs to 14 residues. CDR1 is SEHNR and CDR2 is FQNEAQ in the germline V gene (reference sequence). V gave up 5 bases and J gave up 8 bases, with 18 bases separating them. CDR3 DNA sequence: TGTGCCAGCAGCGAGGTCGGGGGGCCATGGGGCTACACCTTC. Its translation: CASSEVGGPWGYTF.

Remarks on this clone: The junction departs from the called germline gene at one end, perhaps through a read error. V usage is TRBV11-2 and J usage is TRBJ1-4; possibly TRBD1 for D (6 bases). The CDR3 extends over 16 amino acids. CDR1 and CDR2 from the germline V gene are SGHAT and FQNNGV. CDR3 DNA: TGTGCCAGCACCTTAGGACAGCCGAACTTTAATGAAAAACTGTTTTTT. This translates into CASTLGQPNFNEKLFF.

This rearrangement joins TRBV10-2 to TRBJ1-2; D gene unclear. CDR3 length equals 18 residues. Deletions cut 0 bases from V and 3 bases from J, with 20 bases between. Per germline, CDR1 WSHSY and CDR2 SAAADI. The chain's CDR3 is CASSESNPGLGTYYGYTF. As DNA, the CDR3 is TGCGCCAGCAGTGAGTCGAATCCAGGCTTGGGCACCTACTATGGCTACACCTTC.

The rearrangement uses TRBV6-1 and TRBJ2-7, with 9 bases that match TRBD1. Looked up from germline, CDR1 is MNHNS and CDR2 is SASEGT. This CDR3 contains 15 residues. Trimming took 1 base from V and 4 from J; bases not matched to a gene: 5. The CDR3 here is CASSEEQGARYEQYF. CDR3 in DNA: TGTGCCAGCAGTGAAGAACAGGGGGCGCGGTACGAGCAGTACTTC.

This chain links TRBV4-1 with TRBJ2-7; possible D gene TRBD2, 5 bases. CDR3 length: 15 amino acids. Trimming took 0 bases from V and 3 from J, leaving 12 bases between them. Germline CDR1 MGHRA, CDR2 YSYEKL. The CDR3 region is CASSQDEGRLYEQYF. CDR3 sequence (DNA): TGCGCCAGCAGCCAAGATGAGGGCAGACTCTACGAGCAGTACTTC.

The rearrangement links TRBV4-1 to TRBJ2-1; 9 bases map to TRBD2. Germline V gene lookup returns CDR1 MGHRA and CDR2 YSYEKL. The CDR3 extends over 15 amino acids. V was clipped by 1 base and J by 3 bases; unmatched bases: 1. CDR3 loop: CASSQGLADYNEQFF. CDR3 DNA sequence: TGCGCCAGCAGCCAAGGACTAGCGGACTACAATGAGCAGTTCTTC.

This rearrangement joins TRBV11-2 to TRBJ2-1, with D possibly matching TRBD2 (5 bases). This CDR3 region has 14 residues. Germline values: CDR1 SGHAT, CDR2 FQNNGV. V was pared by 5 bases and J by 5 bases, with 13 bases between. CDR3 coding DNA: TGTGCCAGCAGCATTAACGCCGGGAACAATGAGCAGTTCTTC. As protein: CASSINAGNNEQFF.